One T cell receptor (beta chain) is described in this entry. The antigen is not known. These data belong to a study of CD8+CD57+ T cells in acquired aplastic anemia. Study overall: Mean yield of DNA from sorted CD4+ and CD8+ cells was 3.2 ug. Some 11 million reads, on average, were obtained for CD4+ cells from healthy donors.

Study-level findings and limits: No significant difference in CD8+ Simpson's diversity was found between patients and controls.

TCR beta VDJ combinations and CDR3 sequences were profiled from genomic DNA. A single record per CDR3 protein comes from TCRdb applying MiXCR to the reads. In the table there are about 180,000 distinct CDR3 sequences, 40% to 50% of which are singletons. This CDR3 spans 13 amino acids. Deletions cut 5 bases from V and 2 bases from J, with 10 bases between. Germline assignment: CDR1 SGHVS and CDR2 FNYEAQ. The sample was sorted CD4+, CD8+, or CD8+CD57+ T cells (not recorded which) from PBMCs. The V call is TRBV7-6, the J call TRBJ2-7; no clear D gene. The source is a human donor in good health. The CDR3 sequence: CASSPGPTYEQYF. The CDR3 DNA is TGTGCCAGCAGCCCCGGGCCTACCTACGAGCAGTACTTC.